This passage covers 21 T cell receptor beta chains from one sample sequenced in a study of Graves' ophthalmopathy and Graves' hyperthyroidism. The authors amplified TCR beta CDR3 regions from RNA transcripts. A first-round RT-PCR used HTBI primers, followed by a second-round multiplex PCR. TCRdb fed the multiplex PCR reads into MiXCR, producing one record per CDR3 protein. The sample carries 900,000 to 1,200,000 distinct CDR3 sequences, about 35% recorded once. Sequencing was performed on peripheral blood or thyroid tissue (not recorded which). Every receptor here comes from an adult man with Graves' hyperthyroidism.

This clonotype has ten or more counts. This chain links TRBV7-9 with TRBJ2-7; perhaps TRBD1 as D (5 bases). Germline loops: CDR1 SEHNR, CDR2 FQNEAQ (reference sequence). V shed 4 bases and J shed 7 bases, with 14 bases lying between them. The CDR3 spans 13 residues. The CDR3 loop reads CASSSQEVWEQYF. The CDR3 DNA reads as TGTGCCAGCAGCTCACAGGAAGTGTGGGAGCAGTACTTC. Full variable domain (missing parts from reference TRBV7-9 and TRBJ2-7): DTGVSQNPRHKITKRGQNVTFRCDPISEHNRLYWYRQTLGQGPEFLTYFQNEAQLEKSRLLSDRFSAERPKGSFSTLEIQRTEQGDSAMYLCASSSQEVWEQYFGPGTRLTVT.

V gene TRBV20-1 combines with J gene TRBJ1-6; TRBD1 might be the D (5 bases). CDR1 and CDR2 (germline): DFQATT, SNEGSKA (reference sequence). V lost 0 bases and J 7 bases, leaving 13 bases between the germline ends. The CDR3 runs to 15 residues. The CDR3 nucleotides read TGCAGTGCTAGAGATCCCATGGGGGTCAATTCACCCCTCCACTTT. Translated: CSARDPMGVNSPLHF.

The CDR3 DNA is TGTGCCAGCAGTGAATTTGTAAGTAGAGAGCAGTACTTC. Translation gives CASSEFVSREQYF. This chain uses TRBV2 with TRBJ2-7; D not resolved. The germline V gene has CDR1 SNHLY and CDR2 FYNNEI. The CDR3 has 13 amino acids. V shed 2 bases and J shed 7 bases, with 12 bases lying between them.

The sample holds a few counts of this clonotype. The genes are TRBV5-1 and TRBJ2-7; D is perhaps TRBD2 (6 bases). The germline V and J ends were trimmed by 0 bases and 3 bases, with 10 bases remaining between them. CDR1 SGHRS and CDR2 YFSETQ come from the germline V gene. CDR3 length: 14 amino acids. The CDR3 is CASSLEARGYEQYF. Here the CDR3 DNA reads TGCGCCAGCAGCTTGGAGGCGCGGGGCTACGAGCAGTACTTC. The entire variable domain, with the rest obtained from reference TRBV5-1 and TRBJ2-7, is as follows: KAGVTQTPRYLIKTRGQQVTLSCSPISGHRSVSWYQQTPGQGLQFLFEYFSETQRNKGNFPGRFSGRQFSNSRSEMNVSTLELGDSALYLCASSLEARGYEQYFGPGTRLTVT.

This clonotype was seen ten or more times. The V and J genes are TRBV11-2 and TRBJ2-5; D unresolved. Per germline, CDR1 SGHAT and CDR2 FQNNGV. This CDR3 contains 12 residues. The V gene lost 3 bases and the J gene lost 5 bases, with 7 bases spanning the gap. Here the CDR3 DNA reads TGTGCCAGCAGCTTGGAACCTGAGACCCAGTACTTC. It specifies CASSLEPETQYF. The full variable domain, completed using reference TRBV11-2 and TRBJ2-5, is EAGVAQSPRYKIIEKRQSVAFWCNPISGHATLYWYQQILGQGPKLLIQFQNNGVVDDSQLPKDRFSAERLKGVDSTLKIQPAKLEDSAVYLCASSLEPETQYFGPGTRLLVL.

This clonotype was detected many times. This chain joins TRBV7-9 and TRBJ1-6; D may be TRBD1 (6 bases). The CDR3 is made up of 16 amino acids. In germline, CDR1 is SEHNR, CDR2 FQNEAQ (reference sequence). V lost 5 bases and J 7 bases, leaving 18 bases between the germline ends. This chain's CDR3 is CASSLHVRTANSPLHF. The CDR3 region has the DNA TGTGCCAGCAGCCTCCACGTGAGGACAGCAAATTCACCCCTCCACTTT.

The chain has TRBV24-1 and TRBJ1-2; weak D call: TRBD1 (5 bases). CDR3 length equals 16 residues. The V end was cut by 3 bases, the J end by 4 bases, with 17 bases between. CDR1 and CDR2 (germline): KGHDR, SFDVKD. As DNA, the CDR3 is TGTGCCACCAGTGATCGACCGACAGTGGGCCTCTATGGCTACACCTTC. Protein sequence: CATSDRPTVGLYGYTF.

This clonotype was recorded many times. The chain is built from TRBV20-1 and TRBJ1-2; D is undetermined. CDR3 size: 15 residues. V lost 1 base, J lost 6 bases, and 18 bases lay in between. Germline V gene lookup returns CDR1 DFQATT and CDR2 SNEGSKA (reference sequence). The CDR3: CSARAPNIPGHGYTF. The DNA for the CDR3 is TGCAGTGCTAGAGCCCCGAACATCCCGGGCCATGGCTACACCTTC.

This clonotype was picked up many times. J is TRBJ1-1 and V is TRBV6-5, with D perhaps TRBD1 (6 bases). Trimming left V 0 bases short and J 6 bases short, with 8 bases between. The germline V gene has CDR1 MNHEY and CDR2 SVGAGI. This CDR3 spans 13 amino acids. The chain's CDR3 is CASSYSWTAEAFF. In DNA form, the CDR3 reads TGTGCCAGCAGTTACTCATGGACAGCTGAAGCTTTCTTT.

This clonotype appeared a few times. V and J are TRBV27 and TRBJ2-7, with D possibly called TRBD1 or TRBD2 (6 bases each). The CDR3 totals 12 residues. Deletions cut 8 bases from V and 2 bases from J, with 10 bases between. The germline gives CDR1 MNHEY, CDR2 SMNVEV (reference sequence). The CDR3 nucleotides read TGTGCCAGCCGGGGGCGGACCTACGAGCAGTACTTC. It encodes CASRGRTYEQYF.

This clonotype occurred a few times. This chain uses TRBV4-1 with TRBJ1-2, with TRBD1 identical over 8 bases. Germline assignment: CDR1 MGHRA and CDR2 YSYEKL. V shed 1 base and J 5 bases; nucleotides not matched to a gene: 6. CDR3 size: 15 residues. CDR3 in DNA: TGCGCCAGCAGCCAAGTAGGGGACAGGATATATGGCTACACCTTC. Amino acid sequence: CASSQVGDRIYGYTF.

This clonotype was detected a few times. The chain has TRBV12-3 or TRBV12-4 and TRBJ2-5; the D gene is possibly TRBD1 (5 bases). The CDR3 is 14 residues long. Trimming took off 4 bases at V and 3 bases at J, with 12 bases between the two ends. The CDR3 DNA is TGTGCCAGCAGTTGGGGCTGGACCGAAGAGACCCAGTACTTC. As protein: CASSWGWTEETQYF.

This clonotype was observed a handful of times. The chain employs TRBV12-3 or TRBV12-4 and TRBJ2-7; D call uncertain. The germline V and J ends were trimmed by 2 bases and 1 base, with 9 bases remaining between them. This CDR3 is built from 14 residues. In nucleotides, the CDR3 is TGTGCCAGCAGTTTATTGGGTCCTTCCTACGAGCAGTACTTC. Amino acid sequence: CASSLLGPSYEQYF.

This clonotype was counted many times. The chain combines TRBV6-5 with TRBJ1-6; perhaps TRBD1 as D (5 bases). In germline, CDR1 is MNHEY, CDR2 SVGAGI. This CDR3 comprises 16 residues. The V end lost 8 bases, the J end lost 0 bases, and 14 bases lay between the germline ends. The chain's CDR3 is CASDRDQSSYNSPLHF. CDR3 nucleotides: TGTGCCAGCGATCGGGACCAGAGCTCCTATAATTCACCCCTCCACTTT.

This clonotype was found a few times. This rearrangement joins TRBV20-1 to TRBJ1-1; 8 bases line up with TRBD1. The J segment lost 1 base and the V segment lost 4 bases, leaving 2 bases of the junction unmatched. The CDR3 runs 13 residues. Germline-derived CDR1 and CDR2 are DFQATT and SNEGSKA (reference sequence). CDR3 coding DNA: TGCAGTGCTACCCAGGGGGCGAACACTGAAGCTTTCTTT. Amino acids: CSATQGANTEAFF.

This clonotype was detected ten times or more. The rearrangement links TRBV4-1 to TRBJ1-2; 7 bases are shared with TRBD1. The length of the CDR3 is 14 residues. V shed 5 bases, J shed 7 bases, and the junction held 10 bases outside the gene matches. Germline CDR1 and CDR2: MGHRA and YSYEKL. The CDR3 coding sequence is TGCGCCAGCAGCTCGTGGTACAGGGGATTTGGCTACACCTTC. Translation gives CASSSWYRGFGYTF.

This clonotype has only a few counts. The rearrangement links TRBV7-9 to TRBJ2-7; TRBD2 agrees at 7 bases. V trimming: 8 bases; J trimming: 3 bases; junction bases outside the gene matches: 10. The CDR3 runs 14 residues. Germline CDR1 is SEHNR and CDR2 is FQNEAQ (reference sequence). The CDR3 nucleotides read TGTGCCAGCGGGAGGGGTTCGGGTTACTACGAGCAGTACTTC. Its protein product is CASGRGSGYYEQYF.

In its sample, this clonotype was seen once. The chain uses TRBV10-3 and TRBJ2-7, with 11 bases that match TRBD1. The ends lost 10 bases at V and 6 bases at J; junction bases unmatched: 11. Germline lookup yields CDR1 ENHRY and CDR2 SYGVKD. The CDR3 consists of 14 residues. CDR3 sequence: CATLGQGGASEQYF. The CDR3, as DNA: TGTGCCACCTTGGGACAGGGGGGTGCTTCCGAGCAGTACTTC.

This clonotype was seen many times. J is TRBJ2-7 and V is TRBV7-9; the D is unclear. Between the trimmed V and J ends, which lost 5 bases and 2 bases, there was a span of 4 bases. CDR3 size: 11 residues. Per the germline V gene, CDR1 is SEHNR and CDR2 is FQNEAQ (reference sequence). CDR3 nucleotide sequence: TGTGCCAGCAGCAAGACCTACGAGCAGTACTTC. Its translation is CASSKTYEQYF.

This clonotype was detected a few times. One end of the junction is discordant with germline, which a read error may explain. CDR3 amino acids: CASSHKSTVTLYGYTF. The CDR3 coding sequence is TGTGCCAGCAGCCACAAGTCGACAGTTACCTTATATGGCTACACCTTC. The gene calls are TRBV4-1 and TRBJ1-2, with a possible D match to TRBD1 (5 bases). Germline assignment: CDR1 MGHRA and CDR2 YSYEKL. The CDR3 is made up of 16 amino acids.

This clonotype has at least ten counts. CDR3 sequence: CAIADRARRLAGELFF. In DNA form, the CDR3 reads TGTGCCATCGCTGACAGGGCGCGGAGGTTAGCCGGGGAGCTGTTTTTT. The rearrangement uses TRBV10-3 and TRBJ2-2; 7 nucleotides line up with TRBD1. J gave up 6 bases and V 8 bases, and 15 bases lay outside the gene matches. Looked up from germline, CDR1 is ENHRY and CDR2 is SYGVKD. The CDR3 sequence is 16 residues long.